A single sample is the source of the 23 T cell receptor beta chains below, sequenced in a study of cytomegalovirus exposure and HLA in healthy donors. The PCR ran on 60 Vbeta and 13 Jbeta primers. Generated by immunoSEQ multiplex PCR, the TCRdb table keeps only in-frame clones and is missing some. The data show about 92,000 clones, roughly 70% seen once. Sequencing was carried out using PBMCs. The source is a man aged 45 to 65 in good health and CMV-seronegative.

The chain couples TRBV6-5 to TRBJ2-2, with a tentative D call TRBD2 (5 bases). Trimming took 0 bases from V and 4 from J, leaving 9 bases between them. This CDR3 is 15 amino acids long. The germline CDR1 and CDR2 sequences are MNHEY and SVGAGI. As DNA, the CDR3 is TGTGCCAGCAGTTACTCTGACGCGGGCACCGGGGAGCTGTTTTTT. It codes for CASSYSDAGTGELFF.

The chain has TRBV11-3 and TRBJ1-5, with D perhaps matching TRBD1 (6 bases). The V gene lost 5 bases and the J gene lost 5 bases, with 10 bases spanning the gap. This CDR3 contains 13 residues. Germline V lookup: CDR1 SGHNT, CDR2 YENEEA. The CDR3 spells CASSRDNDQPQHF. The DNA for the CDR3 is TGTGCCAGCAGCCGGGACAACGATCAGCCCCAGCATTTT.

The rearrangement uses TRBV9 and TRBJ2-7; a weak D match, TRBD2 (6 bases). Trimming stripped 0 bases from V and 0 bases from J, with 16 bases between. The CDR3 contains 17 residues. CDR1 and CDR2 from the germline V gene are SGDLS and YYNGEE. CDR3 DNA sequence: TGTGCCAGCAGCGTAGTTAATGTGCGGAGGGACTCCTACGAGCAGTACGTC. This encodes CASSVVNVRRDSYEQYV.

The chain uses TRBV5-6 and TRBJ1-2; D not certain. Per germline, CDR1 SGHDT and CDR2 YYEEEE. CDR3 length: 14 amino acids. With 0 bases removed from V and 2 bases from J, the gap between germline ends came to 8 bases. CDR3 in amino acids: CASSLVPENYGYTF. CDR3 bases: TGTGCCAGCAGCTTGGTTCCGGAGAACTATGGCTACACCTTC.

The V gene is TRBV10-3, the J gene TRBJ1-1, with TRBD1 matching 8 bases. Germline CDR1 ENHRY, CDR2 SYGVKD. This CDR3 contains 12 residues. V lost 6 bases to trimming and J lost 11 bases; unmatched junction nucleotides: 8. The CDR3 DNA is TGTGCCATCAGCCCGGACAGGGCGGACGCTTTCTTT. Amino acid sequence: CAISPDRADAFF.

The chain links TRBV9 to TRBJ2-1; perhaps TRBD1 as D (6 bases). Germline CDR1 SGDLS, CDR2 YYNGEE. The CDR3 runs 15 residues. Trimming stripped 0 bases from V and 5 bases from J, with 12 bases between. The CDR3 sequence: CASSVDGRGDNEQFF. CDR3 nucleotide sequence: TGTGCCAGCAGCGTAGATGGCAGGGGAGACAATGAGCAGTTCTTC.

The chain carries TRBV11-3 and TRBJ2-7, with D tentatively TRBD2 (7 bases). The CDR3 is made up of 14 amino acids. Looked up from germline, CDR1 is SGHNT and CDR2 is YENEEA. V lost 0 bases to trimming and J lost 5 bases, with 11 bases between them. CDR3 DNA: TGTGCCAGCAGCTTAGAGGCGGGGGCCCACGAGCAGTACTTC. The encoded protein is CASSLEAGAHEQYF.

The rearrangement joins TRBV14 to TRBJ1-4; perhaps TRBD1 as D (6 bases). The V gene's germline CDR1 is SGHDN and CDR2 FVKESK. V lost 4 bases, J lost 8 bases, and 20 bases lay in between. The CDR3 extends over 16 amino acids. CDR3 region: CASSRSRTAGKEKLFF. The CDR3 bases are TGTGCCAGCAGCCGCTCCCGGACAGCCGGAAAGGAAAAACTGTTTTTT. Full variable domain (outside the CDR3, taken from reference TRBV14 and TRBJ1-4): EAGVTQFPSHSVIEKGQTVTLRCDPISGHDNLYWYRRVMGKEIKFLLHFVKESKQDESGMPNNRFLAERTGGTYSTLKVQPAELEDSGVYFCASSRSRTAGKEKLFFGSGTQLSVL.

V gene TRBV7-2 combines with J gene TRBJ2-7; TRBD2 matches at 7 bases. This CDR3 region has 14 residues. The ends lost 0 bases at V and 5 bases at J; junction bases unmatched: 4. Germline V lookup: CDR1 SGHTA, CDR2 FQGNSA. CDR3 loop: CASSLAGGPHEQYV. In nucleotides, the CDR3 is TGTGCCAGCAGCTTAGCGGGAGGGCCACACGAGCAGTACGTC.

The rearrangement uses TRBV18 and TRBJ2-3; 10 bases agree with TRBD2. After removal of 5 bases from V and 0 bases from J, the junction contained 5 bases not matched to a gene. The CDR3 is 16 residues long. Germline V gene data show CDR1 as KGHSH and CDR2 as LQKENI. CDR3 coding DNA: TGTGCCAGCTCAGGGACTAGCGACACTAGCACAGATACGCAGTATTTT. Translated: CASSGTSDTSTDTQYF.

The chain couples TRBV4-3 to TRBJ1-1, with D tentatively TRBD1 (6 bases). The CDR3 is made up of 12 amino acids. The germline V gene has CDR1 LGHNA and CDR2 YSLEER. The V gene lost 1 base and the J gene lost 14 bases, with 14 bases spanning the gap. The CDR3 nucleotides are TGCGCCAGCAGCCAAGGGGGGCCAGCGAGGTTCTTT. It yields the protein CASSQGGPARFF.

The rearrangement uses TRBV4-3 and TRBJ1-5; D is uncertain. The CDR3 is 16 amino acids. Trimming pared 4 bases from V and 0 bases from J, leaving 13 bases between. Per germline, CDR1 LGHNA and CDR2 YSLEER. This CDR3 is CASSPGRLISNQPQHF. The CDR3, as DNA: TGCGCCAGCAGCCCAGGCCGGCTTATTAGCAATCAGCCCCAGCATTTT.

Here the CDR3 reads CASSFRQGPAPRGGYTF. DNA for the CDR3: TGTGCCAGCAGCTTCCGACAGGGACCCGCTCCCAGGGGGGGCTACACCTTC. The chain is built from TRBV7-2 and TRBJ1-2; 7 bases map to TRBD1. V was pared by 3 bases and J by 8 bases, with 18 bases of the junction left unmatched. Germline V CDR1 and CDR2: SGHTA, FQGNSA. The CDR3 loop spans 17 amino acids.

The V and J genes are TRBV30 and TRBJ2-3; 11 bases are shared with TRBD2. CDR3 size: 16 residues. V shed 3 bases and J 6 bases; nucleotides not matched to a gene: 11. Germline V CDR1 and CDR2: GTSNPN, SVGIG (reference sequence). The CDR3 DNA is TGTGCCTGGAGACCCTTTACTAGCGGGAGAGGGGATACGCAGTATTTT. Translating it yields CAWRPFTSGRGDTQYF. Full variable domain (outside the CDR3, taken from reference TRBV30 and TRBJ2-3): SQTIHQWPATLVQPVGSPLSLECTVEGTSNPNLYWYRQAAGRGLQLLFYSVGIGQISSEVPQNLSASRPQDRQFILSSKKLLLSDSGFYLCAWRPFTSGRGDTQYFGPGTRLTVL.

The rearrangement uses TRBV27 and TRBJ2-1; D is perhaps TRBD2 (7 bases). Germline V gene lookup returns CDR1 MNHEY and CDR2 SMNVEV (reference sequence). This CDR3 is built from 15 residues. The V and J ends lost 2 bases and 4 bases respectively, with 12 bases between them. The CDR3 coding sequence is TGTGCCAGCAGTTTAGGACTAGGGGGATACAATGAGCAGTTCTTC. Translated: CASSLGLGGYNEQFF.

The chain links TRBV7-2 to TRBJ2-2, with TRBD2 identical over 11 bases. The CDR3 runs 18 residues. The V gene's germline CDR1 is SGHTA and CDR2 FQGNSA. The trim removed 0 bases at V and 4 bases at J, leaving 7 bases unmatched. The CDR3 reads CASSLALTSGSPTGELFF. In nucleotides, the CDR3 is TGTGCCAGCAGCTTAGCCCTCACTAGCGGGAGTCCCACCGGGGAGCTGTTTTTT.

This clone has only a few counts. DNA for the CDR3: TGCGCCAGCTCCCCAGGACAGGGACACGCCGGGGAGCTGTTTTTT. This translates into CASSPGQGHAGELFF. The chain employs TRBV5-1 and TRBJ2-2, with 8 bases matching TRBD1. V lost 7 bases, J lost 6 bases, and 11 bases stayed unmatched. Germline V gives CDR1 SGHRS, CDR2 YFSETQ. CDR3 size: 15 residues.

The rearrangement links TRBV4-1 to TRBJ2-1; TRBD2 matches 10 bases. Germline trimming cut 6 bases from V and 4 bases from J; bases unmatched to any gene: 15. This CDR3 contains 18 residues. Germline V CDR1 and CDR2: MGHRA, YSYEKL. The DNA for the CDR3 is TGCGCCAGCAGTCCAGACGCCCTAGCGGGGGCCCTTTACAATGAGCAGTTCTTC. It translates to CASSPDALAGALYNEQFF.

This clone was detected a few times. The chain has TRBV7-2 and TRBJ2-1; weak D call: TRBD1 (9 bases). V was shortened by 5 bases and J by 4 bases, with 18 bases between the two germline ends. Germline V CDR1 and CDR2: SGHTA, FQGNSA. This CDR3 has 16 amino acids. The CDR3 DNA reads as TGTGCCAGCAGCGTACAGGGGGCGGGAGGTTACAATGAGCAGTTCTTC. Residues: CASSVQGAGGYNEQFF.

The rearrangement links TRBV4-1 to TRBJ1-2; possible D gene TRBD1, 6 bases. Per the germline V gene, CDR1 is MGHRA and CDR2 is YSYEKL. This CDR3 has 13 residues. V was cut by 0 bases and J by 6 bases, with 8 bases left in between. CDR3 sequence reads: CASSQEYRDGYTF. CDR3 DNA sequence: TGCGCCAGCAGCCAAGAATACAGGGATGGCTACACCTTC.

This sequence joins TRBV5-4 and TRBJ2-3, with 12 nucleotides matching TRBD2. Germline V gene lookup returns CDR1 SGHNT and CDR2 YYREEE (reference sequence). This CDR3 region has 16 residues. With 4 bases clipped from V and 0 bases from J, the junction kept 3 bases outside the gene matches. The CDR3 is CASSLLAGGSTDTQYF. CDR3 nucleotide sequence: TGTGCCAGCAGCCTTCTAGCGGGAGGGAGCACAGATACGCAGTATTTT.

This chain joins TRBV19 and TRBJ1-2; D might be TRBD1 (6 bases). Looked up from germline, CDR1 is LNHDA and CDR2 is SQIVND (reference sequence). CDR3 length equals 15 residues. V lost 1 base, J lost 7 bases, and 16 bases lay in between. This chain's CDR3 is CASSIGGTGIFGYTF. CDR3 in DNA: TGTGCCAGTAGTATAGGAGGAACAGGGATATTTGGCTACACCTTC.

V is TRBV28 and J is TRBJ2-7; the D is unclear. The V gene's germline CDR1 is MDHEN and CDR2 SYDVKM. The germline V and J ends were trimmed by 5 bases and 0 bases, with 8 bases remaining between them. The CDR3 has 13 residues. The DNA of the CDR3 is TGTGCCAGCAGTCGACTGAGCTCCTACGAGCAGTACTTC. Translated: CASSRLSSYEQYF.